This T cell receptor (beta chain) was sequenced in a study of cytomegalovirus exposure and HLA in healthy donors. Trimming stripped 5 bases from V and 3 bases from J, with 10 bases between. Germline V gene sequence: CDR1 SQVTM, CDR2 ANQGSEA. This CDR3 spans 13 amino acids. Amplification used 60 Vbeta primers and 13 Jbeta primers. Sequenced by immunoSEQ multiplex PCR; TCRdb stores in-frame clones only, minus some. The table has about 160,000 clones, about 72% seen once; the top ten hold around 3.4%. The clonotype comes from a man aged 25 to 40 in good health and CMV-seropositive. Sequenced material: PBMCs. The V call is TRBV29-1, the J call TRBJ2-2; TRBD2 is a possible D gene (6 bases). The CDR3 region is CSVFWGDTGELFF. In DNA, the CDR3 is TGCAGCGTTTTTTGGGGGGACACCGGGGAGCTGTTTTTT.